A selection of T cell receptor beta chains follows, all from one sample in a study of cytomegalovirus exposure and HLA in healthy donors. Sequencing used immunoSEQ multiplex PCR; TCRdb keeps in-frame clones, though not all of them. The table records 90,000 to 100,000 clones, roughly four fifths of them present only once. Sequenced input: PBMCs. Receptor source: an older woman in good health and CMV-seropositive. Each CDR3 is given with its conserved first and last residue. Fields, in order: V gene, J gene, clone size, CDR3 length, D gene, CDR3 protein, CDR3 DNA. D genes are given only for firm matches. Rows give clone size only sometimes, using once, few, many, or a class for an expanded clone.

>TRBV4-1|TRBJ2-5|NA|14|NA
CASSHRLVKETQYF
TGCGCCAGCAGCCATAGACTGGTAAAAGAGACCCAGTACTTC
>TRBV19|TRBJ1-1|NA|15|NA
CASSLKGQGPGEAFF
TGTGCCAGTAGTCTCAAGGGCCAGGGCCCCGGTGAAGCTTTCTTT
>TRBV2|TRBJ1-5|NA|14|TRBD1
CASRADRGGQPQHF
TGTGCCAGCAGAGCAGACAGGGGTGGGCAGCCCCAGCATTTT
>TRBV5-1|TRBJ2-2|NA|15|NA
CASSSGATNTGELFF
TGCGCCAGCAGCTCAGGGGCAACGAACACCGGGGAGCTGTTTTTT
>TRBV11-2|TRBJ1-1|NA|14|NA
CASSLGGRTTEAFF
TGTGCCAGCAGCTTAGGGGGGAGGACCACTGAAGCTTTCTTT
>TRBV6-5|TRBJ1-2|NA|14|TRBD1
CASSWTGGNYGYTF
TGTGCCAGCAGTTGGACAGGGGGTAACTATGGCTACACCTTC
>TRBV5-1|TRBJ1-6|NA|16|TRBD1
CASGNRDRGHNSPLHF
TGCGCCAGCGGAAACCGGGACAGGGGGCATAATTCACCCCTCCACTTT
>TRBV5-6|TRBJ1-5|NA|15|TRBD1
CASSLTGTGNQPQHF
TGTGCCAGCAGCCTGACCGGGACAGGGAATCAGCCCCAGCATTTT
>TRBV5-1|TRBJ1-1|NA|15|TRBD1
CASSLWTGSSTEAFF
TGCGCCAGCAGCCTATGGACAGGATCGAGCACTGAAGCTTTCTTT
>TRBV7-2|TRBJ1-3|few|15|NA
CASTEFGISGNTIYF
TGTGCCAGCACCGAATTCGGTATCTCTGGAAACACCATATATTTT
>TRBV6-6|TRBJ2-1|once|16|NA
CASSYFSGAPNNEQFF
TGTGCCAGCAGTTATTTTAGCGGAGCTCCTAACAATGAGCAGTTCTTC
>TRBV7-9|TRBJ2-1|NA|16|TRBD2
CASSPNQGLAGYEQFF
TGTGCCAGCAGCCCTAACCAGGGACTAGCGGGCTATGAGCAGTTCTTC
>TRBV5-1|TRBJ1-1|few|13|NA
CASSYDSRLEAFF
TGCGCCAGCAGCTACGACTCCCGGCTTGAAGCTTTCTTT
>TRBV13|TRBJ2-1|NA|16|NA
CASSSRDLSSYNEQFF
TGTGCCAGCAGCTCCCGGGACTTGAGCTCCTACAATGAGCAGTTCTTC
>TRBV4-1|TRBJ2-1|NA|18|TRBD2
CASSPLHRTSGRVNEQFF
TGCGCCAGCAGCCCGCTGCATAGAACAAGCGGGAGAGTGAATGAGCAGTTCTTC
>TRBV5-1|TRBJ2-2|NA|15|TRBD1
CASRETGGLTGELFF
TGCGCCAGCAGGGAGACAGGGGGTCTCACCGGGGAGCTGTTTTTT
>TRBV7-8|TRBJ1-5|NA|17|NA
CASSSLSRGGQNQPQHF
TGTGCCAGCAGCTCCCTCTCCCGGGGGGGCCAAAATCAGCCCCAGCATTTT
>TRBV27|TRBJ2-1|NA|13|TRBD2
CASSSGLATVEFF
TGTGCCAGCAGTTCCGGACTAGCAACCGTGGAGTTCTTC
>TRBV5-1|TRBJ2-2|few|13|NA
CASSLIGGRELFF
TGCGCCAGCAGCTTAATAGGAGGCAGGGAGCTGTTTTTT
>TRBV12-5|TRBJ1-1|NA|14|NA
CASGLAGVRTEAFF
TGTGCTAGTGGTTTGGCAGGGGTTCGGACTGAAGCTTTCTTT
>TRBV15|TRBJ1-6|NA|14|TRBD1
CATSRTGVDSPLHF
TGTGCCACCAGCAGGACAGGGGTAGATTCACCCCTCCACTTT
>TRBV29-1|TRBJ2-3|NA|12|TRBD1
CSVEGTANTQYF
TGCAGCGTTGAGGGGACAGCAAACACGCAGTATTTT
>TRBV4-2|TRBJ2-1|once|13|NA
CASSQALEREQFF
TGTGCCAGCAGCCAAGCCCTAGAGCGAGAGCAGTTCTTC
>TRBV5-1|TRBJ2-7|few|14|TRBD2
CASSYLAGVYEQYF
TGCGCCAGCAGCTATCTAGCGGGAGTCTACGAGCAGTACTTC
>TRBV6-5|TRBJ1-1|NA|15|NA
CASKKAGALNTEAFF
TGTGCCAGCAAGAAAGCAGGGGCCCTGAACACTGAAGCTTTCTTT
>TRBV6-5|TRBJ2-6|NA|15|NA
CASSKTGYGANVLTF
TGTGCCAGCAGTAAAACAGGGTACGGGGCCAACGTCCTGACTTTC
>TRBV6-5|TRBJ2-7|NA|13|NA
CASSKTAGFEQYF
TGTGCCAGCAGTAAGACAGCCGGTTTTGAGCAGTACTTC
>TRBV28|TRBJ2-5|NA|14|TRBD2
CASSRTSVLKTQYF
TGTGCCAGCAGCCGGACTAGCGTCTTAAAGACCCAGTACTTC
>TRBV30|TRBJ2-1|NA|12|TRBD2
CAWSSSGQTQFF
TGTGCCTGGTCGTCTAGCGGGCAAACGCAGTTCTTC
>TRBV21-1|TRBJ2-2|NA|16|NA
CASIQTGTGVAGELFF
TGTGCCAGCATCCAGACCGGGACAGGGGTTGCCGGGGAGCTGTTTTTT
>TRBV7-9|TRBJ2-7|NA|11|NA
CASSQAYEQYF
TGTGCCAGCAGCCAAGCATACGAGCAGTACTTC
>TRBV9|TRBJ2-2|NA|16|TRBD2
CASSARLAGDRGELFF
TGTGCCAGCAGCGCCCGACTAGCGGGAGACCGTGGGGAGCTGTTTTTT
>TRBV7-9|TRBJ1-5|few|15|NA
CASAQVGGSAQPQHF
TGTGCCAGCGCCCAAGTTGGGGGGTCAGCTCAGCCCCAGCATTTT
>TRBV28|TRBJ2-7|once|15|NA
CASSSGSNTLREQYF
TGTGCCAGCAGTTCGGGATCCAATACCTTGCGGGAGCAGTACTTC
>TRBV12-5|TRBJ2-3|NA|15|TRBD2
CASGAGTSGTDTQYF
TGTGCTAGTGGGGCCGGGACTAGCGGAACAGATACGCAGTATTTT
>TRBV20-1|TRBJ2-1|NA|11|TRBD1
CSASYRGEQFF
TGCAGTGCAAGCTACAGGGGTGAGCAGTTCTTC
>TRBV7-2|TRBJ1-3|NA|16|TRBD1
CASSLFRGRLGNTIYF
TGTGCCAGCAGCTTATTTAGGGGGCGCTTGGGAAACACCATATATTTT
>TRBV5-4|TRBJ2-7|NA|16|TRBD2
CASSLTQGSGSYEQYF
TGTGCCAGCAGCTTGACTCAGGGTAGCGGGAGTTACGAGCAGTACTTC
>TRBV2|TRBJ1-4|NA|15|NA
CASRAASAGDEKLFF
TGTGCCAGCAGGGCCGCCTCGGCGGGGGATGAAAAACTGTTTTTT
>TRBV7-2|TRBJ1-2|NA|13|TRBD1
CASSPTGDHGYTF
TGTGCCAGCAGCCCCACAGGGGACCATGGCTACACCTTC
>TRBV28|TRBJ1-5|NA|14|NA
CASLPGRKYGPQHF
TGTGCCTCTCTCCCAGGGCGAAAGTACGGGCCCCAGCATTTT
>TRBV19|TRBJ2-3|NA|14|NA
CASSIASGTDTQYF
TGTGCCAGTAGTATAGCATCCGGGACAGATACGCAGTATTTT
>TRBV5-1|TRBJ2-2|NA|16|NA
CASSLESGHNTGELFF
TGCGCCAGCAGCTTGGAGAGCGGTCATAACACCGGGGAGCTGTTTTTT
>TRBV29-1|TRBJ2-1|once|15|TRBD2
CSVESAGDPRDEQFF
TGCAGCGTTGAAAGCGCGGGAGACCCTCGGGATGAGCAGTTCTTC
>TRBV6-4|TRBJ2-1|NA|12|NA
CASSVGGLEQFF
TGTGCCAGCAGTGTCGGGGGGCTTGAGCAGTTCTTC
>TRBV7-2|TRBJ1-2|NA|14|NA
CASSAGPGGHGYTF
TGTGCCAGCAGCGCAGGTCCAGGCGGGCATGGCTACACCTTC
>TRBV6-1|TRBJ2-1|NA|13|TRBD1
CASFPGQGNEQFF
TGTGCCAGCTTTCCGGGACAGGGAAATGAGCAGTTCTTC
>TRBV6-5|TRBJ1-1|NA|12|NA
CASSEAVEEAFF
TGTGCCAGCAGTGAAGCGGTAGAGGAAGCTTTCTTT
>TRBV7-2|TRBJ2-7|NA|12|TRBD2
CASSRLAGEQYF
TGTGCCAGCAGCCGACTAGCGGGTGAGCAGTACTTC
>TRBV11-3|TRBJ2-5|NA|15|TRBD2
CASSSGLAGVETQYF
TGTGCCAGCAGCTCGGGACTAGCGGGAGTTGAGACCCAGTACTTC
>TRBV10-3|TRBJ2-1|NA|15|TRBD2
CAISELAGRGNEQFF
TGTGCCATCAGTGAACTAGCGGGACGGGGCAATGAGCAGTTCTTC
>TRBV19|TRBJ1-2|NA|12|NA
CASSPRGNGYTF
TGTGCCAGTAGTCCGAGAGGAAATGGCTACACCTTC
>TRBV7-9|TRBJ2-7|NA|15|TRBD2
CASSGGLAGVGEQYF
TGTGCCAGCAGCGGAGGGCTAGCGGGAGTCGGGGAGCAGTACTTC
>TRBV2|TRBJ1-5|NA|16|TRBD1
CASSEATGDVNQPQHF
TGTGCCAGCAGTGAGGCGACAGGGGACGTCAATCAGCCCCAGCATTTT
>TRBV19|TRBJ1-1|NA|16|TRBD1
CASYRDRGSMNTEAFF
TGTGCCAGCTACCGGGACAGGGGCAGCATGAACACTGAAGCTTTCTTT
>TRBV10-2|TRBJ2-7|NA|15|TRBD1
CASSARDRGFYEQYF
TGCGCCAGCAGCGCCAGGGACAGAGGGTTTTACGAGCAGTACTTC
>TRBV5-4|TRBJ2-2|once|15|NA
CASRSIQGGTGELFF
TGTGCCAGCAGATCCATCCAGGGGGGCACCGGGGAGCTGTTTTTT